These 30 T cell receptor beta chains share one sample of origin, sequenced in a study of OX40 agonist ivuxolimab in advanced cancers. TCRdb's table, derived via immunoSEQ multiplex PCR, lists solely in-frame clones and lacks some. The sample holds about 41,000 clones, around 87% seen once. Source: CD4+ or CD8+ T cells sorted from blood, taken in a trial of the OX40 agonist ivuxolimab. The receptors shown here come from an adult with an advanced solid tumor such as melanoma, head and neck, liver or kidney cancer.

The CDR3, as DNA: TGTGCCAGCAGTGAAGGGGGGGTTGGTGGCTACACCTTC. Translation: CASSEGGVGGYTF. The rearrangement joins TRBV6-1 to TRBJ1-2; perhaps TRBD1 as D (5 bases). Germline values: CDR1 MNHNS, CDR2 SASEGT. V dropped 1 base and J dropped 7 bases, with 10 bases sitting between them. The CDR3 runs 13 residues.

DNA of the CDR3: TGTGCCAGCAGCTTAATTGGGATCACCTACGAGCAGTACTTC. It codes for CASSLIGITYEQYF. The rearrangement uses TRBV11-3 and TRBJ2-7; no clear D. The germline V gene encodes CDR1 SGHNT and CDR2 YENEEA. The CDR3 covers 14 residues. Trimming pared 2 bases from V and 2 bases from J, leaving 10 bases between.

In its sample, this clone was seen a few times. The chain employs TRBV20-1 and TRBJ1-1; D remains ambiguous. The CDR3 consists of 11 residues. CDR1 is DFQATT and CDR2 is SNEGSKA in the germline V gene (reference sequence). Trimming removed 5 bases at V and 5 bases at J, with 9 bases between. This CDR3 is CSASVGTEAFF. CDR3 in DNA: TGCAGTGCTTCCGTGGGGACTGAAGCTTTCTTT.

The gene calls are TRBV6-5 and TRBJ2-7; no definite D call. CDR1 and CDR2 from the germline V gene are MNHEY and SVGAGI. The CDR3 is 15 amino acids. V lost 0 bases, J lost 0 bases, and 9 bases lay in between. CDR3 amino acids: CASSYSGRSSYEQYF. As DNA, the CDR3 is TGTGCCAGCAGTTACTCGGGAAGGAGCTCCTACGAGCAGTACTTC.

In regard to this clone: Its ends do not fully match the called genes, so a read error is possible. The CDR3 sequence: CASSLRLAGGLGNEQFF. CDR3 sequence (DNA): TGTGCTAGCAGCCTGAGACTAGCGGGAGGCTTGGGGAATGAGCAGTTCTTC. V usage is TRBV7-7 and J usage is TRBJ2-7; 13 bases are a match to TRBD2. The tail of the sequence fits TRBJ2-1 better, so the J call may be wrong. Looked up from germline, CDR1 is SSHAT and CDR2 is FNYEAQ (reference sequence). The CDR3 covers 17 residues.

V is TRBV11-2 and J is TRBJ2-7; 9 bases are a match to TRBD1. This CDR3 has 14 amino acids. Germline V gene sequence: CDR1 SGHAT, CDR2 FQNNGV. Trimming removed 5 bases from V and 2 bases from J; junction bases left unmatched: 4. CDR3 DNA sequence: TGTGCCAGCAGCGAGGGACAGGGCCCCTACGAGCAGTACTTC. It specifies CASSEGQGPYEQYF.

The DNA for the CDR3 is TGTGCCAGCAGCTTAAGCGGGCTCAACACTGAAGCTTTCTTT. Residues: CASSLSGLNTEAFF. The V call is TRBV5-8, the J call TRBJ1-1; D not certain. From germline, CDR1 is SGHTS and CDR2 YDEGEE. The V and J ends lost 2 bases and 2 bases respectively, with 10 bases between them. CDR3 length equals 14 residues.

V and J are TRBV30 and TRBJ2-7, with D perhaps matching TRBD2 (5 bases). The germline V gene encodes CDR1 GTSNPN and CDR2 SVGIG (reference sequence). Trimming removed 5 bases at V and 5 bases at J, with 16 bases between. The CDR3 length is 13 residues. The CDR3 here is CAWGDTPRDEQYF. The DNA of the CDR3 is TGTGCCTGGGGAGACACCCCGAGGGACGAGCAGTACTTC.

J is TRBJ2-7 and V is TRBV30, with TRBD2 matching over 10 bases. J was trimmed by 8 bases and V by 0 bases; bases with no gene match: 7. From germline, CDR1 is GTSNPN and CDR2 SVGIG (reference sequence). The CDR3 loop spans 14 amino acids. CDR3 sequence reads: CAWSVPGLAYKQYF. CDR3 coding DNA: TGTGCCTGGAGTGTACCGGGACTAGCGTATAAGCAGTACTTC.

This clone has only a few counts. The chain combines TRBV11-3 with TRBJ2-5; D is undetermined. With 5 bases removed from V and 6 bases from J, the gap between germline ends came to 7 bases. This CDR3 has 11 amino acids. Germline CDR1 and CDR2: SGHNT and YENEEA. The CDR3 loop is CASSGDKTQYF. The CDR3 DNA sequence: TGTGCCAGCAGCGGAGACAAGACCCAGTACTTC.

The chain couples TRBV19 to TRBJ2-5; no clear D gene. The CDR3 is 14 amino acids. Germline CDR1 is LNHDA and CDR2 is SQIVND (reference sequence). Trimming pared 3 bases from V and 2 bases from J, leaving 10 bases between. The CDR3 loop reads CASSMIGHQETQYF. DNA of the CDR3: TGTGCCAGTAGTATGATAGGGCATCAAGAGACCCAGTACTTC.

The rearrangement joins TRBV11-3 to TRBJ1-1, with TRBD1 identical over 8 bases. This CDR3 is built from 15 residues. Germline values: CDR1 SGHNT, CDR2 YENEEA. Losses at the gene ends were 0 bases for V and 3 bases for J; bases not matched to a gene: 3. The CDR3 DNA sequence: TGTGCCAGCAGCTTAGACCCAGGGGGCTACACTGAAGCTTTCTTT. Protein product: CASSLDPGGYTEAFF.

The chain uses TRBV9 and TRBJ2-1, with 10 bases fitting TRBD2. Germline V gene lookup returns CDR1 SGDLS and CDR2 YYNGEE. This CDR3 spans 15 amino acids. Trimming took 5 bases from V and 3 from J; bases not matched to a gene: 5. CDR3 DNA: TGTGCCAGCAGTCTAGCGGGAGACCGCTACAATGAGCAGTTCTTC. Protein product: CASSLAGDRYNEQFF.

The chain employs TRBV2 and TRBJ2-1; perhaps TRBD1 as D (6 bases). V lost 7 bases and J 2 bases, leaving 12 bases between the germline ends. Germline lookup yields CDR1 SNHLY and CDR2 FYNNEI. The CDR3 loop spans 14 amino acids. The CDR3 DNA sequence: TGTGCCAGCACTTTTCAGGGGACCTACAATGAGCAGTTCTTC. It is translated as CASTFQGTYNEQFF.

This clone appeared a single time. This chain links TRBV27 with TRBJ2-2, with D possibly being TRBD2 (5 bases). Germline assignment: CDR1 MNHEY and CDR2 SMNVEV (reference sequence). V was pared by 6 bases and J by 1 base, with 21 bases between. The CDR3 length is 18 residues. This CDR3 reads CASRALRGSSLNTGELFF. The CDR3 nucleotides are TGTGCCAGCAGGGCTCTTAGAGGGAGCTCCTTGAACACCGGGGAGCTGTTTTTT.

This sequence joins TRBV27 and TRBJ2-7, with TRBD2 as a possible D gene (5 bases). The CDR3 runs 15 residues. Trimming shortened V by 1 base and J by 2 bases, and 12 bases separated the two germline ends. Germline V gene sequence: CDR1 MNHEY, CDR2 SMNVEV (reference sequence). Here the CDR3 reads CASSLLPAGAYEQYF. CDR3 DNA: TGTGCCAGCAGTTTATTACCCGCCGGGGCCTACGAGCAGTACTTC.

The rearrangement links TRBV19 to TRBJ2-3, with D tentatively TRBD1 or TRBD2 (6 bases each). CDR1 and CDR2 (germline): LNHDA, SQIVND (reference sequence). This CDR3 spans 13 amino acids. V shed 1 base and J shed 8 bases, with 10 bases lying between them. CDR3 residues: CASSIGGAGTQYF. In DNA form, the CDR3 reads TGTGCCAGTAGTATAGGGGGGGCAGGTACGCAGTATTTT.

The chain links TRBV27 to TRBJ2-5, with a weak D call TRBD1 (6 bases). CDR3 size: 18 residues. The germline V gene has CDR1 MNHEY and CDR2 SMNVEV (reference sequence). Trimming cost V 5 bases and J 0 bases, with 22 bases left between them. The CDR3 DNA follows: TGTGCCAGCAGTCTCACCCTGCCGGGACACCGGTACCAAGAGACCCAGTACTTC. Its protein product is CASSLTLPGHRYQETQYF.

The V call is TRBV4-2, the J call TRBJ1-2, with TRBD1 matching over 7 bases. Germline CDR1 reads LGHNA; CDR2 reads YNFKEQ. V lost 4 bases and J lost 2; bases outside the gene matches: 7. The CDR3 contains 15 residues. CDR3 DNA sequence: TGTGCCAGCAGCCCCCCGGACAGGACAAACTATGGCTACACCTTC. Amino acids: CASSPPDRTNYGYTF.

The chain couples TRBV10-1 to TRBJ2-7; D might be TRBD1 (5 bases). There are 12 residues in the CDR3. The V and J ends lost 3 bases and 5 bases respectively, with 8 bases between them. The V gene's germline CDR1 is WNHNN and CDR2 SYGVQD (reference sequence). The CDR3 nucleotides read TGCGCCAGCAGTGAAATAGGGGACGAGCAGTACTTC. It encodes CASSEIGDEQYF.

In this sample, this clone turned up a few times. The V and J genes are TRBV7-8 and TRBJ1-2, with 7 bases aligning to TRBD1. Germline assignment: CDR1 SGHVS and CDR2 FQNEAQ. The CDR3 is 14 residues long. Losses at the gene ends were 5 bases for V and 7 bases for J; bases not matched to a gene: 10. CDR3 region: CASSEYDRVGGYTF. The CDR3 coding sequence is TGTGCCAGCAGCGAGTATGACAGGGTGGGTGGCTACACCTTC.

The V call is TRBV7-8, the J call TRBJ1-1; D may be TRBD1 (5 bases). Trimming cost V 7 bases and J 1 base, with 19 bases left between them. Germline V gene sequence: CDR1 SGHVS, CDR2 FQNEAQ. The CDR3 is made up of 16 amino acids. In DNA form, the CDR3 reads TGTGCCAGCACAAGAAGTGGGCAGGGTAGGAACACTGAAGCTTTCTTT. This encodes CASTRSGQGRNTEAFF.

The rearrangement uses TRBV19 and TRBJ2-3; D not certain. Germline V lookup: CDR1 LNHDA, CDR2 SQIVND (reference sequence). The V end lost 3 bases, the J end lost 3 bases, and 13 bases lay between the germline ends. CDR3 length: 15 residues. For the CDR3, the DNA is TGTGCCAGTAGTATCATGCCCGTGGGAACAGATACGCAGTATTTT. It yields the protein CASSIMPVGTDTQYF.

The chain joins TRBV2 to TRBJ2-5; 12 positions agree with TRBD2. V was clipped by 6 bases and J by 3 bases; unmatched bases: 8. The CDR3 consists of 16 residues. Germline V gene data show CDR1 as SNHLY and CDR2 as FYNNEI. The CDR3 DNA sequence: TGTGCCAGCAGCCCAACTAGGACTAGCGGGAAAGAGACCCAGTACTTC. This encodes CASSPTRTSGKETQYF.

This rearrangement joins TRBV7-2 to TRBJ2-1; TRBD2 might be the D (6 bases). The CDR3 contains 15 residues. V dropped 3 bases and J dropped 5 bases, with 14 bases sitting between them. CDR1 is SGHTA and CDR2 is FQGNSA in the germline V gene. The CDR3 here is CASSLTGSGHNEQFF. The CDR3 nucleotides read TGTGCCAGCAGCTTGACCGGGAGTGGCCACAATGAGCAGTTCTTC.

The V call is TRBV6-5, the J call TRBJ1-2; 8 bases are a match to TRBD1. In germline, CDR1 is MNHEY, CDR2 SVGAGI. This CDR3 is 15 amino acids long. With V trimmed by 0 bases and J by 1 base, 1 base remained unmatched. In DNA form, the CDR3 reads TGTGCCAGCAGTTACTCGACAGGGGATAACTATGGCTACACCTTC. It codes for CASSYSTGDNYGYTF.

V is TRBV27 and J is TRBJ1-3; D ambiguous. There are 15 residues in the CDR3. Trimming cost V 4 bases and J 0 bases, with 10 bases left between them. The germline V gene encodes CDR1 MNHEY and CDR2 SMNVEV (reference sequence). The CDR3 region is CASSSAWSSGNTIYF. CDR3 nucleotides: TGTGCCAGCAGTTCCGCTTGGAGCTCTGGAAACACCATATATTTT.

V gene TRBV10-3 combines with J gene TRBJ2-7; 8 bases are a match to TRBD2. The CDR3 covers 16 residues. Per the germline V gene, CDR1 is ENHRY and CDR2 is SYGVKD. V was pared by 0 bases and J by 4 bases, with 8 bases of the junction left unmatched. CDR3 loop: CAISESVSGVSYEQYF. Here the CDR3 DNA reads TGTGCCATCAGTGAGTCTGTTAGCGGGGTTTCATACGAGCAGTACTTC.

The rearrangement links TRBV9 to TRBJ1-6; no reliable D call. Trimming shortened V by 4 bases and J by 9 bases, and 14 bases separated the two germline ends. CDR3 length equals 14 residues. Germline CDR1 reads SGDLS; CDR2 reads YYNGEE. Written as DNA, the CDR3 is TGTGCCAGCAGCCCCGGGGAGGTCGGTTCACCCCTCCACTTT. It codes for CASSPGEVGSPLHF.

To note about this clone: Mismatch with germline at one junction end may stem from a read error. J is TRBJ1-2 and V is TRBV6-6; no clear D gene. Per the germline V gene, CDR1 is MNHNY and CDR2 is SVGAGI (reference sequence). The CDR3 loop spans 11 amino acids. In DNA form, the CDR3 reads TGTGCCATCAGTAGAAACAGTGGCTACACCTTC. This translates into CAISRNSGYTF.